Sequencing of this T cell receptor (beta chain) was carried out in a study of CD8 T cells in Susac syndrome. This clonotype was seen once. The controls were healthy donors who were matched for age and sex. FACS was used to enrich TEMRA cells, whereas the CD8+ and CD4+ T cells were obtained by negative isolation. The germline V gene has CDR1 LGHDT and CDR2 YNNKEL (reference sequence). CDR3 length: 13 amino acids. V dropped 0 bases and J dropped 5 bases, with 7 bases sitting between them. Roughly 0.45 to 1 ug RNA was reverse transcribed with random hexamers. An immunoSEQ multiplex PCR amplified TCR beta CDR3 over 54 Vbeta and 13 Jbeta. In TCRdb, the immunoSEQ multiplex PCR reads were re-called with MiXCR into one record per CDR3 protein. Here the sample spans roughly 110,000 distinct CDR3 sequences, over 90% being singletons.

The sequence was obtained from a human donor in good health. The chain is built from TRBV3-1 and TRBJ1-1; unclear D gene. Source material: CD4+ T cells from PBMCs. The CDR3 sequence is CASSQDTKTEAFF. As DNA, the CDR3 is TGTGCCAGCAGCCAAGATACCAAAACTGAAGCTTTCTTT.